The 20 T cell receptor beta chains given below trace back to one sample, sequenced in a study of CD8 T cells in ankylosing spondylitis. Study outcomes and limitations: What appeared characteristic of ankylosing spondylitis blood was a TCR beta motif of fewer than ten highly homologous variants.

In TCRdb, the 5' RACE reads were re-called with MiXCR into one record per CDR3 protein. The table has more than 650,000 distinct CDR3 sequences, 10% to 15% seen once. These receptors are not linked to any known antigen. The specimen sequenced was blood, either unsorted or a sorted T cell fraction (not recorded which). These receptors all come from a male donor with ankylosing spondylitis.

This clonotype was seen a few times. V gene TRBV5-1 combines with J gene TRBJ2-1, with no clear D. Germline V lookup: CDR1 SGHRS, CDR2 YFSETQ. The CDR3 is 16 amino acids. V was trimmed by 4 bases and J by 0 bases, leaving 14 bases between them. The CDR3 region has the DNA TGCGCCAGCAGCCCTTTTAGTGGCAGCTCCTACAATGAGCAGTTCTTC. Its translation is CASSPFSGSSYNEQFF. Drawing the rest from reference TRBV5-1 and TRBJ2-1, the complete variable domain is KAGVTQTPRYLIKTRGQQVTLSCSPISGHRSVSWYQQTPGQGLQFLFEYFSETQRNKGNFPGRFSGRQFSNSRSEMNVSTLELGDSALYLCASSPFSGSSYNEQFFGPGTRLTVL.

V usage is TRBV10-3 and J usage is TRBJ2-5; TRBD2 agrees at 9 bases. V shed 7 bases and J 5 bases; nucleotides not matched to a gene: 5. The length of the CDR3 is 13 residues. The germline CDR1 and CDR2 sequences are ENHRY and SYGVKD. The CDR3 here is CAINQREDETQYF. The CDR3, as DNA: TGTGCCATCAACCAGCGGGAGGATGAGACCCAGTACTTC.

The chain couples TRBV5-5 to TRBJ2-7; unclear D gene. The CDR3 sequence is 12 residues long. Trimming shortened V by 2 bases and J by 11 bases, and 14 bases separated the two germline ends. Germline V CDR1 and CDR2: SGHKS, YYEKEE (reference sequence). The CDR3 protein is CASSFSIELEYF. The CDR3 nucleotides are TGTGCCAGCAGCTTTAGTATTGAGTTGGAGTACTTC.

This clonotype occurred a few times. The chain has TRBV5-6 and TRBJ1-2, with a weak D call TRBD1 (5 bases). Germline values: CDR1 SGHDT, CDR2 YYEEEE. Trimming stripped 6 bases from V and 2 bases from J, with 14 bases between. The CDR3 spans 14 residues. The CDR3, as DNA: TGTGCCAGCAACAGACAGTACTACAACTATGGCTACACCTTC. Amino acid sequence: CASNRQYYNYGYTF.

This clonotype was seen at least ten times. CDR3 sequence (DNA): TGCAGTGCTAGAGGAACCGGGACAGGGGTCTACGAGCAGTACTTC. Its translation is CSARGTGTGVYEQYF. V is TRBV20-1 and J is TRBJ2-7, with 10 bases identical to TRBD1. Losses at the gene ends were 1 base for V and 3 bases for J; bases not matched to a gene: 6. Per the germline V gene, CDR1 is DFQATT and CDR2 is SNEGSKA (reference sequence). The CDR3 sequence is 15 residues long.

The chain uses TRBV4-1 and TRBJ2-3; D gene ambiguous. CDR1 and CDR2 (germline): MGHRA, YSYEKL. V lost 0 bases, J lost 5 bases, and 15 bases lay in between. This CDR3 comprises 16 residues. DNA of the CDR3: TGCGCCAGCAGCCAAGAAGAAAGCCTCTTGATAGATACGCAGTATTTT. It translates to CASSQEESLLIDTQYF.

This clonotype was found a few times. In DNA, the CDR3 is TGCGCCAGCAGCCAGGGGCTTGAGCAGTACTTC. Its protein product is CASSQGLEQYF. The rearrangement uses TRBV5-1 and TRBJ2-7; weak D call: TRBD1 (6 bases). The germline CDR1 and CDR2 sequences are SGHRS and YFSETQ. V was pared by 4 bases and J by 7 bases, with 9 bases between. This CDR3 region has 11 residues.

The J gene is TRBJ1-1, the V gene TRBV29-1, with unresolved D. Germline CDR1 is SQVTM and CDR2 is ANQGSEA. This CDR3 contains 11 residues. Trimming removed 7 bases from V and 1 base from J, with 7 bases in between. The CDR3 spells CSARWNTEAFF. The CDR3 DNA follows: TGCAGCGCGCGTTGGAACACTGAAGCTTTCTTT.

The chain joins TRBV20-1 to TRBJ2-7, with a possible D match to TRBD2 (8 bases). Looked up from germline, CDR1 is DFQATT and CDR2 is SNEGSKA (reference sequence). V lost 1 base and J lost 0, with 19 bases in between. CDR3 length equals 17 residues. DNA of the CDR3: TGCAGTGCTAGAGGACAGGGCAAGCGGGGGAGCTCCTACGAGCAGTACTTC. Protein: CSARGQGKRGSSYEQYF.

This clonotype has a handful of counts. The chain joins TRBV5-1 to TRBJ1-1; D gene ambiguous. The CDR3 is made up of 13 amino acids. CDR1 is SGHRS and CDR2 is YFSETQ in the germline V gene. Trimming stripped 0 bases from V and 5 bases from J, with 8 bases between. The CDR3 DNA sequence: TGCGCCAGCAGCTTGGCTGGGATAACTGAAGCTTTCTTT. Translated, it gives CASSLAGITEAFF.

The rearrangement uses TRBV5-1 and TRBJ1-2, with unresolved D. CDR1 SGHRS and CDR2 YFSETQ come from the germline V gene. The CDR3 spans 14 residues. V was shortened by 0 bases and J by 4 bases, with 10 bases between the two germline ends. This CDR3 is CASSLAEVPYGYTF. The CDR3 bases are TGCGCCAGCAGCTTGGCCGAAGTACCCTATGGCTACACCTTC.

The chain recombines TRBV4-1 with TRBJ1-4; D gene unclear. The V and J ends lost 2 bases and 5 bases respectively, with 12 bases between them. There are 15 residues in the CDR3. Germline V gene data show CDR1 as MGHRA and CDR2 as YSYEKL. CDR3 in DNA: TGCGCCAGCAGCCAAAGATCGAGTGCAAATGAAAAACTGTTTTTT. Protein: CASSQRSSANEKLFF.

This clonotype was recorded many times. This chain links TRBV20-1 with TRBJ1-1; possibly TRBD1 for D (6 bases). The germline V gene encodes CDR1 DFQATT and CDR2 SNEGSKA (reference sequence). V gave up 0 bases and J gave up 7 bases, with 15 bases separating them. The CDR3 length is 14 residues. In DNA form, the CDR3 reads TGCAGTGCTAGAGATCCACAGGGAGGGGATGAAGCTTTCTTT. It codes for CSARDPQGGDEAFF.

The chain uses TRBV6-1 and TRBJ2-5; D possibly corresponds to TRBD1 (6 bases). CDR3 size: 14 residues. Germline V gives CDR1 MNHNS, CDR2 SASEGT. The V gene lost 4 bases and the J gene lost 5 bases, with 14 bases spanning the gap. The CDR3 coding sequence is TGTGCCAGCAGTGGTCTAGGGGGATCGGAGACCCAGTACTTC. This translates into CASSGLGGSETQYF.

This clonotype was recorded only once. The gene calls are TRBV5-1 and TRBJ2-2, with D uncertain. The CDR3 is 16 amino acids. Germline V gene data show CDR1 as SGHRS and CDR2 as YFSETQ. The V and J ends lost 5 bases and 0 bases respectively, with 14 bases between them. DNA of the CDR3: TGCGCCAGCAGACTACGATTAAACGCGAACACCGGGGAGCTGTTTTTT. Amino acids: CASRLRLNANTGELFF. Full variable domain (remainder filled in from reference TRBV5-1 and TRBJ2-2): KAGVTQTPRYLIKTRGQQVTLSCSPISGHRSVSWYQQTPGQGLQFLFEYFSETQRNKGNFPGRFSGRQFSNSRSEMNVSTLELGDSALYLCASRLRLNANTGELFFGEGSRLTVL.

This clonotype was detected only a few times. CDR3 protein: CSAKPSGRSGELFF. In DNA form, the CDR3 reads TGCAGTGCTAAACCCAGCGGGAGGTCCGGGGAGCTGTTTTTT. This chain connects TRBV20-1 to TRBJ2-2; 9 bases map to TRBD2. CDR1 and CDR2 from the germline V gene are DFQATT and SNEGSKA (reference sequence). The trim removed 4 bases at V and 6 bases at J, leaving 6 bases unmatched. CDR3 length: 14 residues.

CDR3 sequence reads: CSIWTGTGRNEQFF. In DNA form, the CDR3 reads TGCAGCATATGGACTGGGACAGGGCGCAATGAGCAGTTCTTC. This rearrangement joins TRBV29-1 to TRBJ2-1; 9 nucleotides align to TRBD1. V lost 8 bases to trimming and J lost 6 bases; unmatched junction nucleotides: 11. Per germline, CDR1 SQVTM and CDR2 ANQGSEA. The CDR3 sequence is 14 residues long.

This clonotype has more than one count but fewer than ten. The V and J genes are TRBV27 and TRBJ2-6; D unresolved. This CDR3 has 16 residues. Trimming cost V 4 bases and J 1 base, with 11 bases left between them. The germline V gene has CDR1 MNHEY and CDR2 SMNVEV (reference sequence). CDR3 nucleotide sequence: TGTGCCAGCAGTTCGAGTCCCGAGTCTGGGGCCAACGTCCTGACTTTC. Amino acid sequence: CASSSSPESGANVLTF.

V is TRBV10-2 and J is TRBJ2-1; D is perhaps TRBD2 (5 bases). Germline V CDR1 and CDR2: WSHSY, SAAADI. V gave up 5 bases and J gave up 8 bases, with 10 bases separating them. This CDR3 has 12 residues. CDR3 loop: CASSILAYEQFF. As DNA, the CDR3 is TGCGCCAGCAGTATTCTAGCCTATGAGCAGTTCTTC.

V is TRBV3-1 and J is TRBJ1-2; TRBD1 might be the D (5 bases). Trimming shortened V by 1 base and J by 1 base, and 13 bases separated the two germline ends. The germline V gene encodes CDR1 LGHDT and CDR2 YNNKEL (reference sequence). This CDR3 contains 16 residues. This CDR3 is CASSQGGGLFNYGYTF. The CDR3 bases are TGTGCCAGCAGCCAAGGCGGGGGACTTTTTAACTATGGCTACACCTTC. Full variable domain (rest looked up from reference TRBV3-1 and TRBJ1-2): DTAVSQTPKYLVTQMGNDKSIKCEQNLGHDTMYWYKQDSKKFLKIMFSYNNKELIINETVPNRFSPKSPDKAHLNLHINSLELGDSAVYFCASSQGGGLFNYGYTFGSGTRLTVV.